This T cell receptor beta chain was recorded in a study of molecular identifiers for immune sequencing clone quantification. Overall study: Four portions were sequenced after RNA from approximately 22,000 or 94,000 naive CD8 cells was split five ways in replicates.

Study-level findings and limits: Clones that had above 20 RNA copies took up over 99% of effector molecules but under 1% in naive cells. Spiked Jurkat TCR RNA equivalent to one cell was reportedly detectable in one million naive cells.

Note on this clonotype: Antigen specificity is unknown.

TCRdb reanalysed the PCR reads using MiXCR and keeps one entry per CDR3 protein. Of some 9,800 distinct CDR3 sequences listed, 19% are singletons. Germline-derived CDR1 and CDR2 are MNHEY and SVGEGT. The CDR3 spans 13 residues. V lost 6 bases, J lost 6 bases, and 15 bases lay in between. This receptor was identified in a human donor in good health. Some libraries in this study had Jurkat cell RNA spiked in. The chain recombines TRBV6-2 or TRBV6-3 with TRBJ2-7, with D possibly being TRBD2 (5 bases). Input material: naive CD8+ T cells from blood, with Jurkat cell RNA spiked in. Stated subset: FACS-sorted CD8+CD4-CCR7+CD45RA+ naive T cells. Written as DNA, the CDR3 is TGTGCCAGCAGCGGAGGTAGGCGGTCCGAGCAGTACTTC. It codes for CASSGGRRSEQYF.